This T cell receptor (beta chain) derives from a study of cytomegalovirus exposure and HLA in healthy donors. Use of 60 Vbeta and 13 Jbeta primers characterized the PCR. Sequenced by immunoSEQ multiplex PCR; TCRdb stores in-frame clones only, minus some. In the table there are roughly 92,000 clones, around 81% of which are singletons. The germline CDR1 and CDR2 sequences are MNHEY and SVGAGI. V shed 6 bases, J shed 5 bases, and the junction held 3 bases outside the gene matches. The CDR3 length is 12 residues. The receptor was derived from a woman in her seventies in good health and CMV-seropositive. Sequencing input: PBMCs. This chain joins TRBV6-5 and TRBJ1-2, with TRBD1 matching 7 bases. The CDR3 protein is CASRTGWYGYTF. The CDR3 DNA follows: TGTGCCAGCAGGACAGGGTGGTATGGCTACACCTTC.